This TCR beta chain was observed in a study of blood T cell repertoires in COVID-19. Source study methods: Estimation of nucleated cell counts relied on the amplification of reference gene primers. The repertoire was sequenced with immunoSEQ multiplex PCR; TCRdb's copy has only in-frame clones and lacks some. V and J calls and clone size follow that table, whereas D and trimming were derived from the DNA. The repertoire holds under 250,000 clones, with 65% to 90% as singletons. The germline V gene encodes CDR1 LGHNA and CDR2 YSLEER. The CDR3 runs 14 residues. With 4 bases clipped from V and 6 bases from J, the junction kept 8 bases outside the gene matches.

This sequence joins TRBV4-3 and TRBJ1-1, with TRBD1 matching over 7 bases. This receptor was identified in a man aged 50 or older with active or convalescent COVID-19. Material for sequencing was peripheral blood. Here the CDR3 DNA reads TGCGCCAGCAGCCCCGACAGGGTTCCCCCTGAAGCTTTCTTT. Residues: CASSPDRVPPEAFF.